Listed here are 9 T cell receptor beta chains from one sample, sequenced in a study of OX40 agonist ivuxolimab in advanced cancers. Some clones are missing from TCRdb's copy, which holds only in-frame ones; the method was immunoSEQ multiplex PCR. The data hold some 74,000 clones, with around 90% observed a single time. This specimen was CD4+ or CD8+ T cells sorted from blood, taken in a trial of the OX40 agonist ivuxolimab. The source is an adult with an advanced solid tumor such as melanoma, head and neck, liver or kidney cancer.

The chain recombines TRBV4-1 with TRBJ2-1; D unresolved. The V end lost 3 bases, the J end lost 0 bases, and 18 bases lay between the germline ends. Germline V CDR1 and CDR2: MGHRA, YSYEKL. CDR3 length equals 18 residues. CDR3 loop: CASSHRAGGMSSYNEQFF. CDR3 nucleotide sequence: TGCGCCAGCAGCCACCGGGCCGGTGGTATGAGCTCCTACAATGAGCAGTTCTTC.

V and J are TRBV4-1 and TRBJ2-7; TRBD1 is a possible D gene (8 bases). The CDR3 length is 17 residues. With 1 base removed from V and 0 bases from J, the gap between germline ends came to 16 bases. Germline V gives CDR1 MGHRA, CDR2 YSYEKL. CDR3 residues: CASSQVGGDRSSYEQYF. The CDR3 coding sequence is TGCGCCAGCAGCCAAGTGGGAGGGGACAGGAGCTCCTACGAGCAGTACTTC.

The CDR3 is CASSEAGVFDTGELFF. DNA for the CDR3: TGCGCCAGCAGTGAGGCAGGGGTGTTCGACACCGGGGAGCTGTTTTTT. The chain employs TRBV10-1 and TRBJ2-2; possible D gene TRBD1, 6 bases. Trimming pared 2 bases from V and 3 bases from J, leaving 13 bases between. This CDR3 spans 16 amino acids. Per germline, CDR1 WNHNN and CDR2 SYGVQD (reference sequence).

V gene TRBV28 combines with J gene TRBJ1-5; D not certain. CDR3 length equals 17 residues. The germline V gene encodes CDR1 MDHEN and CDR2 SYDVKM. V lost 0 bases to trimming and J lost 4 bases, with 16 bases between them. CDR3 region: CASSLWAVIKGNQPQHF. Written as DNA, the CDR3 is TGTGCCAGCAGTTTATGGGCCGTAATAAAAGGAAATCAGCCCCAGCATTTT.

The chain joins TRBV18 to TRBJ1-1, with TRBD1 as a possible D gene (5 bases). Germline values: CDR1 KGHSH, CDR2 LQKENI. Trimming took 3 bases from V and 3 from J, leaving 8 bases between them. The CDR3 totals 13 residues. This CDR3 reads CASSPRRDTEAFF. As DNA, the CDR3 is TGTGCCAGCTCACCCCGCAGGGACACTGAAGCTTTCTTT. The variable domain in full, with the rest retrieved from reference TRBV18 and TRBJ1-1, is NAGVMQNPRHLVRRRGQEARLRCSPMKGHSHVYWYRQLPEEGLKFMVYLQKENIIDESGMPKERFSAEFPKEGPSILRIQQVVRGDSAAYFCASSPRRDTEAFFGQGTRLTVV.

The V call is TRBV7-9, the J call TRBJ2-3; D is unclear. The CDR3 has 15 amino acids. V was pared by 4 bases and J by 0 bases, with 11 bases between. The germline V gene has CDR1 SEHNR and CDR2 FQNEAQ (reference sequence). CDR3 nucleotide sequence: TGTGCCAGCAGCTCAGCCATCTCTAGCACAGATACGCAGTATTTT. Translated: CASSSAISSTDTQYF. Drawing the rest from reference TRBV7-9 and TRBJ2-3, the complete variable domain is DTGVSQNPRHKITKRGQNVTFRCDPISEHNRLYWYRQTLGQGPEFLTYFQNEAQLEKSRLLSDRFSAERPKGSFSTLEIQRTEQGDSAMYLCASSSAISSTDTQYFGPGTRLTVL.

This chain connects TRBV7-6 to TRBJ2-4; D is tentatively TRBD1 or TRBD2 (7 bases each). This CDR3 contains 15 residues. Trimming shortened V by 5 bases and J by 4 bases, and 15 bases separated the two germline ends. Germline-derived CDR1 and CDR2 are SGHVS and FNYEAQ. CDR3 in amino acids: CASSPPGGGKNIQYF. The CDR3 DNA sequence: TGTGCCAGCAGCCCCCCAGGGGGGGGGAAAAACATTCAGTACTTC.

The chain joins TRBV11-2 to TRBJ1-2; no reliable D call. The V and J ends lost 5 bases and 8 bases respectively, with 18 bases between them. Germline V gene data show CDR1 as SGHAT and CDR2 as FQNNGV. This CDR3 has 14 amino acids. As DNA, the CDR3 is TGTGCCAGCAGCCGGATGGAGGACGCCGGAGGCTACACCTTC. Residues: CASSRMEDAGGYTF.

The chain links TRBV7-9 to TRBJ1-1; D is perhaps TRBD1 (6 bases). The CDR3 spans 14 residues. V lost 3 bases, J lost 1 base, and 9 bases lay in between. Germline V CDR1 and CDR2: SEHNR, FQNEAQ (reference sequence). The CDR3 nucleotides read TGTGCCAGCAGCTTCGGACAGAGGAACACTGAAGCTTTCTTT. It is translated as CASSFGQRNTEAFF.